These T cell receptor beta chains were read from a single sample in a study of blood T cell repertoires in COVID-19. Generated by immunoSEQ multiplex PCR, the TCRdb table keeps only in-frame clones and is missing some. The top ten clones hold around 25% of a sample with roughly 15,000 clones, around 82% of them seen once. Sequenced input: peripheral blood. Receptor source: an older woman with acute or convalescent COVID-19. The CDR3 runs from the conserved cysteine through the conserved F or W. Fields, in order: D gene, J gene, V gene, clone size, CDR3 DNA, CDR3 protein. The D gene is left open where the match is weak. Expanded clones get a size class; other rows say once, few or many, or leave the size out.

TRBD2 | TRBJ2-4 | TRBV4-2 | once | TGTGCCAGCAGCCAAGATTGGGGACTAGCGGGAGGTTTGTACATTCAGTACTTC | CASSQDWGLAGGLYIQYF
TRBD1 | TRBJ2-3 | TRBV7-9 | few | TGTGCCAGCAGCTTAAATGGACAGGGCACAGATACGCAGTATTTT | CASSLNGQGTDTQYF
TRBD2 | TRBJ2-3 | TRBV7-2 | - | TGTGCCAGCAGCTTTCAGACTAGCGGGAGGGGCACAGATACGCAGTATTTT | CASSFQTSGRGTDTQYF
TRBD2 | TRBJ2-3 | TRBV7-2 | - | TGTGCCAGCAGCCGGACTAGCGGGGGTAAGGATACGCAGTATTTT | CASSRTSGGKDTQYF
- | TRBJ1-3 | TRBV7-9 | - | TGTGCCAGCAGCCGGGTCAGAGACACCATATATTTT | CASSRVRDTIYF
- | TRBJ2-1 | TRBV7-2 | - | TGTGCCAGCAGCTTAAGCGGCAATGAGCAGTTCTTC | CASSLSGNEQFF
- | TRBJ2-1 | TRBV5-6 | - | TGTGCCAGCAGCGCCGGGGAGAGGGGGACTACTAAGCAGTTCTTC | CASSAGERGTTKQFF
- | TRBJ2-7 | TRBV7-9 | once | TGTGCCAGCAGCTTTAGCTCCTACGAGCAGTACTTC | CASSFSSYEQYF
- | TRBJ2-5 | TRBV24-1 | once | TGTGCCACCAGTGACCCCTATGAGACCCAGTACTTC | CATSDPYETQYF
- | TRBJ2-2 | TRBV6-2/TRBV6-3 | once | TGTGCCAGCAGCCCCTCGACAAAGAATACCGGGGAGCTGTTTTTT | CASSPSTKNTGELFF
TRBD1 | TRBJ2-2 | TRBV28 | - | TGTGCCAGCAGACAGGGGACGTCCGGGGAGCTGTTTTTT | CASRQGTSGELFF
- | TRBJ2-7 | TRBV18 | - | TGTGCCAGCTCACCAGACATCTCGCCCCGCCTTACCTACGAGCAGTACTTC | CASSPDISPRLTYEQYF
- | TRBJ1-1 | TRBV19 | - | TGTGCCAGTACCGTGAACACTGAAGCTTTCTTT | CASTVNTEAFF
- | TRBJ1-4 | TRBV10-3 | - | TGTGCCATCAGTGAGGCAGGGGATCTTGAAAAACTGTTTTTT | CAISEAGDLEKLFF
TRBD1 | TRBJ2-7 | TRBV7-6 | - | TGTGCCAGCAGCCTTGGACAGGGGGCCTACGAGCAGTACTTC | CASSLGQGAYEQYF
- | TRBJ2-1 | TRBV27 | - | TGTGCCAGCAGACTTGCTAGCGAGAGCTCCTACAATGAGCAGTTCTTC | CASRLASESSYNEQFF
TRBD2 | TRBJ2-7 | TRBV6-1 | - | TGTGCCAGCAGTGAGGCGCGGGGGGTCTACGAGCAGTACTTC | CASSEARGVYEQYF
TRBD1 | TRBJ2-7 | TRBV4-3 | - | TGCGCCAGCAGCCAAGAGGGACAGGGGGCGCGATACCTCGAGCAGTACTTC | CASSQEGQGARYLEQYF
TRBD2 | TRBJ2-5 | TRBV18 | - | TGTGCCAGCTCACCGGGGGGGAGGAGCGAGACCCAGTACTTC | CASSPGGRSETQYF
TRBD1 | TRBJ1-2 | TRBV6-5 | - | TGTGCCAGCAGGCCTGGGACAGGGGATAACTATGGCTACACCTTC | CASRPGTGDNYGYTF
TRBD2 | TRBJ2-1 | TRBV14 | once | TGTGCCAGCAGAGCTAGCGGGCCCTACAATGAGCAGTTCTTC | CASRASGPYNEQFF
TRBD1 | TRBJ1-2 | TRBV19 | - | TGTGCCAGTCAACAGGGGCCTTATGGCTACACCTTC | CASQQGPYGYTF
TRBD1 | TRBJ1-2 | TRBV2 | - | TGTGCCAGCAGCCCCTTGACAGGGGGCAGTTCCTATGGCTACACCTTC | CASSPLTGGSSYGYTF
TRBD1 | TRBJ1-4 | TRBV12-3/TRBV12-4 | once | TGTGCCAGCAACCGACAGGGGATGATGGGACTGTTTTTT | CASNRQGMMGLFF
TRBD1 | TRBJ1-1 | TRBV3-1/TRBV3-2 | - | TGTGCCAGCAGCCAGGGACAGGGGGGGACTGAAGCTTTCTTT | CASSQGQGGTEAFF
- | TRBJ2-7 | TRBV5-6 | - | TGTGCCAGCAGCCCCGTCGGGGGGGACAGCTACGAGCAGTACTTC | CASSPVGGDSYEQYF
TRBD1 | TRBJ1-5 | TRBV2 | - | TGTGCCAGCACTTCGGACAGGGTTAGCAATCAGCCCCAGCATTTT | CASTSDRVSNQPQHF
- | TRBJ2-4 | TRBV6-2/TRBV6-3 | - | TGTGCCAGCAGTCCGGACAGCTTAAACATTCAGTACTTC | CASSPDSLNIQYF
TRBD2 | TRBJ2-1 | TRBV19 | - | TGTGCCAGTAGAGCTAGCGGGAGTCGGGATGAGCAGTTCTTC | CASRASGSRDEQFF
TRBD1 | TRBJ2-5 | TRBV6-2/TRBV6-3 | once | TGTGCCAGCACCCCCGGGTACGACAGGGACCAAGAGACCCAGTACTTC | CASTPGYDRDQETQYF
- | TRBJ2-7 | TRBV4-1 | - | TGCGCCAGCAGCCAAGAGTCGAGATACGAGCAGTACTTC | CASSQESRYEQYF
TRBD1 | TRBJ2-1 | TRBV6-2/TRBV6-3 | few | TGTGCCAGCAGTTTTACAGGGGGCCCTAACCTGCTTAGCTCCTACAATGAGCAGTTCTTC | CASSFTGGPNLLSSYNEQFF
- | TRBJ1-2 | TRBV6-4 | few | TGTGCCAGCAGTCCCGGGACTCCGTCCGGCTATGGCTACACCTTC | CASSPGTPSGYGYTF
TRBD2 | TRBJ2-7 | TRBV4-2 | - | TGTGCCAGCAGCCAAGAAAGCGGGGGGGCCTTCTACGAGCAGTACTTC | CASSQESGGAFYEQYF
TRBD2 | TRBJ2-5 | TRBV5-1 | - | TGCGCCAGCAGCTTGAGCCTAGCGGAACTCCAAGAGACCCAGTACTTC | CASSLSLAELQETQYF
- | TRBJ1-4 | TRBV4-1 | - | TGCGCCAGCAGCCAAGGGGCGACCGCCCGGTACGGTGAAAAACTGTTTTTT | CASSQGATARYGEKLFF
- | TRBJ1-2 | TRBV4-1 | - | TGCGCCAGCAGCCAAGAGGGAGGAACACTCGGCTACACCTTC | CASSQEGGTLGYTF
- | TRBJ1-2 | TRBV24-1 | - | TGTGCCACCAGTGACCCCCTTGGGGGGGCAAGCTACACCTTC | CATSDPLGGASYTF
- | TRBJ2-5 | TRBV5-1 | - | TGCGCCAGCAGCTTGGGATCGGTGGGAGGAGAGACCCAGTACTTC | CASSLGSVGGETQYF
TRBD1 | TRBJ2-7 | TRBV5-5 | - | TGTGCCAGCAGCCGAAGCCAATGGGGACAGGGGTCCTACGAGCAGTACTTC | CASSRSQWGQGSYEQYF
- | TRBJ2-7 | TRBV6-5 | - | TGTGCCAGCTTGGGGGGGCTGGGGGGATCCTACGAGCAGTACTTC | CASLGGLGGSYEQYF
- | TRBJ2-7 | TRBV9 | few | TGTGCCAGCAGTCAGGGCCCCTCATTGATCTACTGGGAGCAGTACTTC | CASSQGPSLIYWEQYF
- | TRBJ2-3 | TRBV6-6 | - | TGTGCCAGCAGCCTAGCTCCAACGTTGAGCACGCAGTATTTT | CASSLAPTLSTQYF
TRBD2 | TRBJ2-3 | TRBV29-1 | - | TGCAGCGTTAAGCGGGGGACCGGCACAGATACGCAGTATTTT | CSVKRGTGTDTQYF
- | TRBJ1-3 | TRBV28 | - | TGTGCCAGCAGTTTATGGGACAGTGGAAACACCATATATTTT | CASSLWDSGNTIYF
TRBD2 | TRBJ2-1 | TRBV10-1 | - | TGCGCCAGCAGTGGGGGGACTAGCGGGAGGCAGTTCTTC | CASSGGTSGRQFF
TRBD1 | TRBJ1-5 | TRBV2 | - | TGTGCCAGCAATCTCGGACAGGGGTATAGCAATCAGCCCCAGCATTTT | CASNLGQGYSNQPQHF
- | TRBJ1-5 | TRBV19 | once | TGTGCCAGTAGCGACGTGGGGCCCTCCGGTCAGCCCCAGCATTTT | CASSDVGPSGQPQHF
- | TRBJ1-1 | TRBV9 | - | TGTGCCAGCAGCGTCGGGGGAACTGAAGCTTTCTTT | CASSVGGTEAFF